A selection of T cell receptor beta chains follows, all from one sample in a study of early T cells in non-severe SARS-CoV-2 infection. TCRdb processed the 5' RACE reads anew with MiXCR; each CDR3 protein has one entry. The sample holds roughly 64,000 distinct CDR3 sequences; roughly 9% are singletons and the top ten take roughly 12%. Sequenced here: whole blood, sampled at baseline. These receptors were collected from an adult who was a healthcare worker with PCR-confirmed SARS-CoV-2 infection or an uninfected control (not recorded which). Both conserved end residues are trimmed from each CDR3.

j_call cdr3_length v_call cdr3_aa
TRBJ2-4 12 TRBV7-9 ASSLAEAKNIQY
TRBJ2-2 13 TRBV7-8 ASSSRQGDTGELF
TRBJ2-7 12 TRBV7-2 ASSLAAGAYEQY
TRBJ1-6 12 TRBV9 ASSVEDTPLPLH
TRBJ2-1 12 TRBV20-1 SASYRGSYNEQF
TRBJ1-1 10 TRBV12-3/TRBV12-4 ASSFAQTEAF
TRBJ2-1 13 TRBV20-1 SASTAPTSGGEQF
TRBJ1-1 13 TRBV28 ASSLSGQGGTEAF
TRBJ2-2 14 TRBV6-4 ASSDSARGDTGELF
TRBJ1-1 12 TRBV25-1 ASSENPQGTEAF
TRBJ2-7 12 TRBV24-1 ATSAGGSSYEQY
TRBJ2-7 13 TRBV20-1 SAPADILLSYEQY
TRBJ2-2 10 TRBV6-5 ASRQLTGELF
TRBJ2-1 13 TRBV2 AALVRGKFGNEQF
TRBJ2-5 11 TRBV20-1 SAGHRGPETQY
TRBJ1-5 13 TRBV6-2/TRBV6-3 ASSYGGQQNQPQH
TRBJ2-1 14 TRBV19 ASSLGFGFSYNEQF
TRBJ1-2 9 TRBV20-1 SARGQWGYT
TRBJ2-7 9 TRBV7-9 ASSPYYEQY
TRBJ2-3 10 TRBV4-2 ASSQFRDAQY
TRBJ2-3 13 TRBV7-3 ASSLNAGGTYTQY
TRBJ2-7 12 TRBV18 ASSSWDRDYEQY
TRBJ2-3 12 TRBV5-8 ASSVRRGADTQY
TRBJ2-1 12 TRBV6-5 ASSLQSLAGAQF
TRBJ2-5 17 TRBV12-3/TRBV12-4 ASSSPPGTSGSREETQY
TRBJ2-3 14 TRBV28 ASRTLSARGGDTQY